A single sample is the source of the 4 T cell receptor beta chains below, sequenced in a study of cytotoxic CD8 clonotypes in ibrutinib-treated CLL. Produced via immunoSEQ multiplex PCR; TCRdb's table is partial and in-frame only. This table holds about 6,000 clones, 65% to 75% found once. Sequences were derived from PBMCs, sampled before ibrutinib treatment. The receptor set was obtained from a human donor with chronic lymphocytic leukemia.

The chain recombines TRBV6-4 with TRBJ1-2, with no clear D. Between the trimmed V and J ends, which lost 0 bases and 7 bases, there was a span of 6 bases. CDR1 and CDR2 (germline): MRHNA, SNTAGT. CDR3 length equals 12 residues. CDR3 in amino acids: CASSDSRVGYTF. CDR3 coding DNA: TGTGCCAGCAGTGACTCGAGAGTTGGCTACACCTTC.

The rearrangement uses TRBV6-1 and TRBJ1-1, with unresolved D. The CDR3 spans 12 residues. Trimming removed 1 base at V and 11 bases at J, with 11 bases between. Germline V lookup: CDR1 MNHNS, CDR2 SASEGT. CDR3 nucleotide sequence: TGTGCCAGCAGTGAAGGCGGGTTGGTGGCTTTCTTT. Translating gives CASSEGGLVAFF.

The chain is built from TRBV27 and TRBJ2-7; tentatively, D is TRBD1 (6 bases). The length of the CDR3 is 14 residues. With 4 bases removed from V and 3 bases from J, the gap between germline ends came to 13 bases. Germline V gene data show CDR1 as MNHEY and CDR2 as SMNVEV (reference sequence). This CDR3 reads CASSYGQRDYEQYF. As DNA, the CDR3 is TGTGCCAGCAGTTATGGACAGAGAGACTACGAGCAGTACTTC.

The chain employs TRBV7-6 and TRBJ2-5, with D unresolved. CDR1 and CDR2 from the germline V gene are SGHVS and FNYEAQ. Trimming cost V 2 bases and J 2 bases, with 6 bases left between them. CDR3 size: 13 residues. This CDR3 reads CASSLSRQETQYF. The DNA of the CDR3 is TGTGCCAGCAGCTTATCGAGGCAAGAGACCCAGTACTTC.